Each of the 4 T cell receptor beta chains below was sequenced from the same sample in a study of yellow fever vaccine responses in identical twins. Each CDR3 protein gets one entry after TCRdb re-called the RT-PCR reads with MiXCR. The repertoire has around 3,300 distinct CDR3 sequences, more than 75% of them found once; the top ten carry approximately 3%. This material consisted of T cells from blood (PBMCs), unsorted or a sorted subset (not recorded which), taken before or after yellow fever vaccination (not recorded which). Receptors were obtained from a woman aged 18-35 years who received the yellow fever vaccine.

The genes are TRBV20-1 and TRBJ1-5, with a possible D match to TRBD1 (5 bases). This CDR3 comprises 15 residues. Between the trimmed V and J ends, which lost 0 bases and 8 bases, there was a span of 17 bases. The germline V gene has CDR1 DFQATT and CDR2 SNEGSKA (reference sequence). The CDR3 coding sequence is TGCAGTGCTAGAGATACAGGTTTAATGATTGAGCCCCAGCATTTT. Translation gives CSARDTGLMIEPQHF.

The V and J genes are TRBV4-1 and TRBJ2-1; 9 nucleotides align to TRBD2. This CDR3 has 13 amino acids. The V segment lost 5 bases and the J segment 8 bases; nucleotides outside the gene matches: 4. Germline V gene data show CDR1 as MGHRA and CDR2 as YSYEKL. As DNA, the CDR3 is TGCGCCAGCAGCGGCGGGAGGGCGGATGAGCAGTTCTTC. It yields the protein CASSGGRADEQFF.

V is TRBV12-3 or TRBV12-4 and J is TRBJ2-5; D possibly corresponds to TRBD1 (6 bases). Trimming removed 2 bases from V and 2 bases from J, with 12 bases in between. This CDR3 comprises 15 residues. CDR3 residues: CASSLRSGAQETQYF. The CDR3, as DNA: TGTGCCAGCAGTTTAAGGTCAGGGGCACAAGAGACCCAGTACTTC.

The V call is TRBV3-1, the J call TRBJ2-1; weak D call: TRBD1 (6 bases). Trimming pared 4 bases from V and 1 base from J, leaving 14 bases between. Germline assignment: CDR1 LGHDT and CDR2 YNNKEL (reference sequence). CDR3 size: 16 residues. In DNA, the CDR3 is TGTGCCAGCAGCCTAGTGACAGGACCTTCCTACAATGAGCAGTTCTTC. As protein: CASSLVTGPSYNEQFF.